Presented here are 19 T cell receptor beta chains from one specimen sequenced in a study of identical twins. Each CDR3 protein gets one entry after TCRdb re-called the 5' RACE reads with MiXCR. The sample holds around 690,000 distinct CDR3 sequences, 21% seen once. The sample was also reused in another study, on T cells expressing NK-cell markers.

The sample comprised PBMCs. The receptor source for this set is a woman aged 18-35 years in good health.

The V call is TRBV6-5, the J call TRBJ1-4; D is ambiguous. There are 14 residues in the CDR3. V was cut by 4 bases and J by 7 bases, with 13 bases left in between. Germline CDR1 reads MNHEY; CDR2 reads SVGAGI. CDR3 coding DNA: TGTGCCAGCAGTTCCCCCCCGCGTTTTGAAAAACTGTTTTTT. Translating it yields CASSSPPRFEKLFF.

Note on this clonotype: At one boundary the junction diverges from the germline segment, which might be a read error. The chain employs TRBV7-7 and TRBJ2-5; TRBD2 is a possible D gene (6 bases). CDR3 length: 16 amino acids. Germline V gene data show CDR1 as SSHAT and CDR2 as FNYEAQ (reference sequence). CDR3 loop: CASSSSSLGGVETQYF. CDR3 DNA: TGTGCTAGCAGCTCCTCATCCCTCGGGGGAGTCGAGACCCAGTACTTC. Full variable domain (remainder filled in from reference TRBV7-7 and TRBJ2-5): GAGVSQSPRYKVTKRGQDVTLRCDPISSHATLYWYQQALGQGPEFLTYFNYEAQPDKSGLPSDRFSAERPEGSISTLTIQRTEQRDSAMYRCASSSSSLGGVETQYFGPGTRLLVL.

V and J are TRBV11-2 and TRBJ2-7; 10 bases are a match to TRBD1. Trimming cost V 6 bases and J 2 bases; bases outside gene matches: 7. CDR3 length: 15 amino acids. Germline CDR1 reads SGHAT; CDR2 reads FQNNGV. The CDR3 coding sequence is TGTGCCAGCAGGGAACCGGGACAGGGGACCTACGAGCAGTACTTC. Protein: CASREPGQGTYEQYF. The whole variable domain, filled in from reference TRBV11-2 and TRBJ2-7, reads EAGVAQSPRYKIIEKRQSVAFWCNPISGHATLYWYQQILGQGPKLLIQFQNNGVVDDSQLPKDRFSAERLKGVDSTLKIQPAKLEDSAVYLCASREPGQGTYEQYFGPGTRLTVT.

The chain employs TRBV7-8 and TRBJ2-5; D might be TRBD2 (5 bases). The V end lost 4 bases, the J end lost 0 bases, and 15 bases lay between the germline ends. The CDR3 loop spans 16 amino acids. Germline loops: CDR1 SGHVS, CDR2 FQNEAQ. The CDR3 coding sequence is TGTGCCAGCAGCTCCTCGACTACAGCCCACCAAGAGACCCAGTACTTC. Translating gives CASSSSTTAHQETQYF. The variable domain in full, completed from reference TRBV7-8 and TRBJ2-5, reads GAGVSQSPRYKVAKRGQDVALRCDPISGHVSLFWYQQALGQGPEFLTYFQNEAQLDKSGLPSDRFFAERPEGSVSTLKIQRTQQEDSAVYLCASSSSTTAHQETQYFGPGTRLLVL.

The chain has TRBV5-1 and TRBJ1-1; a possible D gene is TRBD1 (5 bases). Germline V gene data show CDR1 as SGHRS and CDR2 as YFSETQ. CDR3 length equals 14 residues. Trimming stripped 2 bases from V and 3 bases from J, with 11 bases between. The CDR3 sequence is CASSLVQGHTEAFF. The CDR3 nucleotides are TGCGCCAGCAGCTTAGTGCAGGGTCACACTGAAGCTTTCTTT.

V and J are TRBV5-4 and TRBJ2-1; 11 bases fit TRBD2. V was clipped by 4 bases and J by 5 bases; unmatched bases: 5. The CDR3 is made up of 15 amino acids. CDR1 and CDR2 (germline): SGHNT, YYREEE (reference sequence). CDR3 loop: CASSHPGLADNEQFF. CDR3 DNA sequence: TGTGCCAGCAGCCACCCGGGACTAGCGGACAATGAGCAGTTCTTC.

This clonotype was counted between two and nine times. The J gene is TRBJ2-1, the V gene TRBV12-3 or TRBV12-4; D not certain. The CDR3 is made up of 13 amino acids. V was trimmed by 7 bases and J by 0 bases, leaving 7 bases between them. The CDR3 region has the DNA TGTGCCAGCATGAAGAGCTCCTACAATGAGCAGTTCTTC. Amino acids: CASMKSSYNEQFF.

This chain joins TRBV4-3 and TRBJ2-5, with D perhaps TRBD1 (5 bases). V gave up 5 bases and J gave up 4 bases, with 11 bases separating them. CDR1 is LGHNA, CDR2 YSLEER, per germline. The length of the CDR3 is 13 residues. The chain's CDR3 is CASSIGATETQYF. The CDR3 bases are TGCGCCAGCAGCATTGGGGCCACAGAGACCCAGTACTTC.

This rearrangement joins TRBV7-2 to TRBJ1-2; unclear D gene. Germline V gene lookup returns CDR1 SGHTA and CDR2 FQGNSA. Trimming left V 5 bases short and J 7 bases short, with 11 bases between. CDR3 length: 12 residues. This chain's CDR3 is CASSDVPFGYTF. The CDR3 region has the DNA TGTGCCAGCAGCGACGTGCCTTTTGGCTACACCTTC.

Ten or more counts support this clonotype. The chain couples TRBV7-2 to TRBJ1-5; D possibly corresponds to TRBD1 (5 bases). This CDR3 region has 13 residues. The germline V and J ends were trimmed by 3 bases and 5 bases, with 8 bases remaining between them. Germline values: CDR1 SGHTA, CDR2 FQGNSA. The CDR3 region is CASSFQGDQPQHF. CDR3 DNA sequence: TGTGCCAGCAGCTTCCAGGGAGATCAGCCCCAGCATTTT.

This clonotype was counted between two and nine times. CDR3 protein: CASSLKLRQGGYPDTQYF. For the CDR3, the DNA is TGTGCCAGCAGCCTCAAACTCCGACAAGGCGGGTACCCAGATACGCAGTATTTT. The chain is built from TRBV3-1 and TRBJ2-3, with a possible D match to TRBD2 (5 bases). Trimming removed 4 bases at V and 4 bases at J, with 24 bases between. The germline V gene has CDR1 LGHDT and CDR2 YNNKEL (reference sequence). The CDR3 has 18 amino acids.

The J gene is TRBJ2-3, the V gene TRBV12-3 or TRBV12-4, with unresolved D. Trimming left V 0 bases short and J 2 bases short, with 12 bases between. The CDR3 is 16 amino acids. This chain's CDR3 is CASSLAYDGYTDTQYF. The CDR3 nucleotides read TGTGCCAGCAGTTTAGCCTATGACGGCTACACAGATACGCAGTATTTT.

This chain joins TRBV12-3 or TRBV12-4 and TRBJ2-5; no clear D. Trimming took off 2 bases at V and 6 bases at J, with 7 bases between the two ends. This CDR3 is built from 12 residues. CDR3 sequence (DNA): TGTGCCAGCAGTTTATGGGGAAAGACCCAGTACTTC. Translating gives CASSLWGKTQYF.

The chain employs TRBV5-1 and TRBJ2-7; D is tentatively TRBD1 or TRBD2 (5 bases each). Germline V gene data show CDR1 as SGHRS and CDR2 as YFSETQ. This CDR3 has 14 amino acids. Trimming shortened V by 4 bases and J by 7 bases, and 18 bases separated the two germline ends. The CDR3 sequence is CASSEPGRFPEQYF. As DNA, the CDR3 is TGCGCCAGCAGCGAACCGGGACGGTTCCCAGAGCAGTACTTC.

The chain recombines TRBV7-8 with TRBJ2-2, with D maybe TRBD1 (6 bases). The CDR3 consists of 16 residues. V gave up 2 bases and J gave up 2 bases, with 12 bases separating them. The germline V gene has CDR1 SGHVS and CDR2 FQNEAQ. CDR3 sequence reads: CASSLLGGTNTGELFF. The CDR3 region has the DNA TGTGCCAGCAGCTTATTAGGGGGAACCAACACCGGGGAGCTGTTTTTT.

This chain joins TRBV27 and TRBJ2-1; D remains ambiguous. The germline V gene has CDR1 MNHEY and CDR2 SMNVEV (reference sequence). The CDR3 runs 14 residues. V dropped 4 bases and J dropped 4 bases, with 11 bases sitting between them. The CDR3 is CASSSRIPYNEQFF. CDR3 sequence (DNA): TGTGCCAGCAGTTCGAGGATACCATACAATGAGCAGTTCTTC.

Details on this clonotype: At one end, the junction sequence differs from germline, possibly due to a read error. The chain carries TRBV7-9 and TRBJ2-1; possibly TRBD2 for D (6 bases). Germline V gene data show CDR1 as SEHNR and CDR2 as FQNEAQ (reference sequence). This CDR3 comprises 13 residues. CDR3 sequence: CASSLLASNDQFF. CDR3 nucleotide sequence: TGTGCCAGCAGCTTACTAGCGAGCAATGACCAGTTCTTC.

This clonotype was found many times. V usage is TRBV3-1 and J usage is TRBJ1-2; 8 nucleotides match TRBD1. Germline CDR1 LGHDT, CDR2 YNNKEL (reference sequence). V trimming: 5 bases; J trimming: 6 bases; junction bases outside the gene matches: 5. The CDR3 is 13 amino acids. The CDR3 DNA follows: TGTGCCAGCAGCGCCCAGGGGGCCCATGGCTACACCTTC. Its protein is CASSAQGAHGYTF.

This clonotype turned up a few times. CDR3 sequence (DNA): TGTGCCAGCAGTTACTCGAACAGGAACAATCAGCCCCAGCATTTT. It translates to CASSYSNRNNQPQHF. This rearrangement joins TRBV6-5 to TRBJ1-5, with D maybe TRBD1 (5 bases). Per the germline V gene, CDR1 is MNHEY and CDR2 is SVGAGI. V was pared by 0 bases and J by 3 bases, with 9 bases between. This CDR3 comprises 15 residues.